This TCR beta chain comes out of a study of blood T cell repertoires in COVID-19 (dated by TCRdb to 2020 to 2021). Context from the whole study: Samples from collaborators originated in the United States, Italy and Spain and spanned both the acute and convalescent phases of COVID-19. Deeply sampled blood TCRbeta repertoires from subjects exposed to, actively infected with, or recovered from COVID-19 were included in the dataset. The prospective study material was composed of cDNA or gDNA derived from T cells, B-cell-depleted T cells, or PBMCs. Samples came from the ongoing ImmuneRACE study (first 160 participants) plus 1,254 subjects from 6 global collaborators. Where available, HLA class I and class II types were obtained from metadata supplied by the sample provider rather than from assay-based typing. Nearly every sample came with metadata listing a de-identified subject ID, COVID-19 status, age in years and sex. The repertoires were released in a freely available public database intended as a resource for research on the immune response to SARS-CoV-2. The research as a whole found: How much clinical and demographic metadata was included differed by source and by participant, and the metadata was provided uncurated.

TCRbeta CDR3 regions were amplified from genomic DNA by means of the immunoSEQ Assay, a bias-controlled multiplex PCR. Per the source publication's procedure: Within the assay, amplification of reference gene primers was used to estimate how many nucleated cells each sample contained. To quantify the absolute abundance of each unique TCRbeta CDR3 rearrangement, sequence reads were collapsed and filtered. For each sample, productive Simpson clonality was calculated by taking the square root of Simpson's diversity index across productive rearrangements. TCRdb mirrors the immuneACCESS table, restricted to in-frame sequences. Some clones are absent from its copies; in checked studies, under half trace to an unresolved V gene, and the reason for the others is unknown. V and J calls and clone size are those listed in that table; D and trimming were worked out from the DNA. Here the sample has about 300,000 clones; roughly 88% occur a single time. About 9.8% of the sample belongs to the ten largest clones.

Collaborating institutions collected whole blood in K2EDTA tubes following their own protocols. Collaborator samples were shipped for TCRbeta analysis as frozen whole blood, isolated PBMCs, or DNA extracted from either sample type. There are 13 amino acids in the CDR3, from cysteine to phenylalanine inclusive. Only the CDR3 region is kept as DNA, spanning 39 bases read in frame from base 1. Cut back by 6 bases and 3 bases, the V and J ends lie 10 bases apart. Based on the germline V gene, the CDR1 and CDR2 sequences are KGHSH and LQKENI. On this clone itself: Its antigen is unknown. Within one base of it there is no much larger clone, and no base qualities were kept.

The rearrangement joined TRBV18 to TRBJ2-3, with no D gene named confidently. Material: peripheral blood. This receptor was identified in a young man with active or convalescent COVID-19. The CDR3 protein is CASSGVVTDTQYF. The DNA sequence is as follows: TGTGCCAGCTCCGGAGTGGTAACAGATACGCAGTATTTT. Reference TRBV18 and TRBJ2-3 genes cover what lies past the CDR3, so the full variable domain is NAGVMQNPRHLVRRRGQEARLRCSPMKGHSHVYWYRQLPEEGLKFMVYLQKENIIDESGMPKERFSAEFPKEGPSILRIQQVVRGDSAAYFCASSGVVTDTQYFGPGTRLTVL.